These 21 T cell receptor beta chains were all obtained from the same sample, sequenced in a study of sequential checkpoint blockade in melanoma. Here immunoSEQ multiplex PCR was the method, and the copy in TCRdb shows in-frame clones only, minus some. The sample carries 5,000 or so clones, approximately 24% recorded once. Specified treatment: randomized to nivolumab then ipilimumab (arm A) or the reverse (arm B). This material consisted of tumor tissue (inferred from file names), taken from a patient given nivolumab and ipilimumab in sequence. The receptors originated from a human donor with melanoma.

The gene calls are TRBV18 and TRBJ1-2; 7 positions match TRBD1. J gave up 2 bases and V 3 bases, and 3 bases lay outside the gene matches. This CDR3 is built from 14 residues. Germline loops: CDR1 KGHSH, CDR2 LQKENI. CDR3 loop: CASSPTGENYGYTF. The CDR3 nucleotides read TGTGCCAGCTCACCTACAGGGGAAAACTATGGCTACACCTTC. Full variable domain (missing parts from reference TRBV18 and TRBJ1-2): NAGVMQNPRHLVRRRGQEARLRCSPMKGHSHVYWYRQLPEEGLKFMVYLQKENIIDESGMPKERFSAEFPKEGPSILRIQQVVRGDSAAYFCASSPTGENYGYTFGSGTRLTVV.

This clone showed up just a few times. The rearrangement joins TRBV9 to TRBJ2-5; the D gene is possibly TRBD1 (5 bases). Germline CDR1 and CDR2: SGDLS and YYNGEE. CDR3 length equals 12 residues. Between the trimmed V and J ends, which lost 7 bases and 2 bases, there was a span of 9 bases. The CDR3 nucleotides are TGTGCCAGCTCCAGGGAACAAGAGACCCAGTACTTC. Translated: CASSREQETQYF.

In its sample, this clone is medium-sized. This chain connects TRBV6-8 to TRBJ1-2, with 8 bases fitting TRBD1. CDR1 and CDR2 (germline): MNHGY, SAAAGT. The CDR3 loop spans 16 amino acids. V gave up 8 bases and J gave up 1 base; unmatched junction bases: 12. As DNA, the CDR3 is TGTGCCAGCTTTGGAGACAGGGGTGATTTTAACTATGGCTACACCTTC. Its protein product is CASFGDRGDFNYGYTF.

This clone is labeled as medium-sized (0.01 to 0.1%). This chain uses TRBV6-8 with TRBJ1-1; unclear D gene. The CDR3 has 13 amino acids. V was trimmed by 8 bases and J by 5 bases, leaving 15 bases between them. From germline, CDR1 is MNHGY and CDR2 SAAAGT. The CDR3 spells CASLFPSGTEAFF. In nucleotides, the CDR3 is TGTGCCAGCTTGTTCCCTTCGGGGACTGAAGCTTTCTTT.

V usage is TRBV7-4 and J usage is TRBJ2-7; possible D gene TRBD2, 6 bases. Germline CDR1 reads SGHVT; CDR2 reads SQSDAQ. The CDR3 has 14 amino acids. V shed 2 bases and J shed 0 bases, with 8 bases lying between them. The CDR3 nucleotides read TGTGCCAGCAGCTTAAACGGGGGCTCCTACGAGCAGTACTTC. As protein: CASSLNGGSYEQYF. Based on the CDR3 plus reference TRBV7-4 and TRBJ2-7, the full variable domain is GAGVSQSPRYKVAKRGRDVALRCDSISGHVTLYWYRQTLGQGSEVLTYSQSDAQRDKSGRPSGRFSAERPERSVSTLKIQRTEQGDSAVYLCASSLNGGSYEQYFGPGTRLTVT.

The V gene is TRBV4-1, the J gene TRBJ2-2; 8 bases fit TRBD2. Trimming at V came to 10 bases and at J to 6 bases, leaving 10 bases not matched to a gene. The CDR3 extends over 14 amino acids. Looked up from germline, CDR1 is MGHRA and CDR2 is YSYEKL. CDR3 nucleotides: TGCGCCACCGGGGGGGATGTGAGGTCCGGGGAGCTGTTTTTT. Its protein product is CATGGDVRSGELFF.

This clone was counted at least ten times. The CDR3 sequence is CAISESTDLDEQYF. CDR3 DNA (partial): TGTGCCATCAGTGAGTCGACGGACCTTGACGAGCAGTAC. The chain employs TRBV10-3 and TRBJ2-7; the D is unclear. The CDR3 end falls 1 residue outside the read, so it is completed with the germline J gene. CDR1 and CDR2 (germline): ENHRY, SYGVKD. The V end lost 0 bases, the J end lost 5 bases, and 11 bases lay between the germline ends. The CDR3 sequence is 14 residues long.

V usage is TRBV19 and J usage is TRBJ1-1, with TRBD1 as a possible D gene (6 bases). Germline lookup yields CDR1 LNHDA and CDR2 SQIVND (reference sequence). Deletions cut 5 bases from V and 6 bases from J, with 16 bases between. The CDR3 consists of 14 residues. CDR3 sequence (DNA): TGTGCCAGTAGTCCGAGGGGGTCAGGATCTGAAGCTTTCTTT. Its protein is CASSPRGSGSEAFF.

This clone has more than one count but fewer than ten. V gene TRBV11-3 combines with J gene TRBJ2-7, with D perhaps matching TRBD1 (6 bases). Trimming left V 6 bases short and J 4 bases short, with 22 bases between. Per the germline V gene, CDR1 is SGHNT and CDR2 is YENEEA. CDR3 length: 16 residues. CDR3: CASRSNPGQKYYEQYF. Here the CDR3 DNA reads TGTGCCAGCAGATCAAACCCAGGACAGAAGTATTACGAGCAGTACTTC.

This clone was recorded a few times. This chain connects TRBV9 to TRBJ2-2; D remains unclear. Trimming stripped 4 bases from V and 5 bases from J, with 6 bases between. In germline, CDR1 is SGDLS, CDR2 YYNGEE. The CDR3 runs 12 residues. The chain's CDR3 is CASSQTTGELFF. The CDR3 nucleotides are TGTGCCAGCAGCCAGACAACCGGGGAGCTGTTTTTT.

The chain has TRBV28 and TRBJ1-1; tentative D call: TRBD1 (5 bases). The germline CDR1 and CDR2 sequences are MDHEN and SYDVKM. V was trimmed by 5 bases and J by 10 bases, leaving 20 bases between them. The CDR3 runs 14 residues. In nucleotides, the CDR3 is TGTGCCAGCAGTCTAGGCTCAGATCCTGGGGGAGCTTTCTTT. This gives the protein CASSLGSDPGGAFF.

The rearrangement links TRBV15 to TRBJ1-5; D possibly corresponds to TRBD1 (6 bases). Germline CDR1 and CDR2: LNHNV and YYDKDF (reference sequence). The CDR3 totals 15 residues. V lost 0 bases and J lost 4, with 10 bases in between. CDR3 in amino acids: CATSRDVGTNQPQHF. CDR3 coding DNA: TGTGCCACCAGCAGAGATGTTGGGACAAATCAGCCCCAGCATTTT.

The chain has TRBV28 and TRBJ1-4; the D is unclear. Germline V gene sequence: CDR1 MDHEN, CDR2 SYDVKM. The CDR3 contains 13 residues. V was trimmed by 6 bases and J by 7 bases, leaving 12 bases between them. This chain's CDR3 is CASRYPRREKLFF. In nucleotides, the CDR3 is TGTGCCAGCAGATACCCTCGCCGTGAAAAACTGTTTTTT.

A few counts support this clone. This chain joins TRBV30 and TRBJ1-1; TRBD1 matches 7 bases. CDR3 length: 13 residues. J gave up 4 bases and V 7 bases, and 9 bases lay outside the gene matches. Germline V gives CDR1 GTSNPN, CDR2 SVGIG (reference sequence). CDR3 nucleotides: TGTGCCTCTGAGGGACAGCGGGGCACTGAAGCTTTCTTT. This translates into CASEGQRGTEAFF.

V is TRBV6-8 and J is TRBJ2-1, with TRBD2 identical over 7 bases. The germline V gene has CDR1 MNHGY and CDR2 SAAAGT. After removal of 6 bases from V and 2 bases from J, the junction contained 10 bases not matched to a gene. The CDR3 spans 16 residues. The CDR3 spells CASSLGREVAYNEQFF. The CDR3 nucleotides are TGTGCCAGCAGCCTAGGTCGGGAGGTCGCCTACAATGAGCAGTTCTTC.

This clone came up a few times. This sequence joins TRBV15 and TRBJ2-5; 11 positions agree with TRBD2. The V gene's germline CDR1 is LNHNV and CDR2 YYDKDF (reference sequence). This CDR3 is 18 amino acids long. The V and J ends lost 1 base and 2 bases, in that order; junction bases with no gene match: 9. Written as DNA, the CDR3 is TGTGCCACCAGCAGAGGGGTTGTTAGCGGGGGGGATCAAGAGACCCAGTACTTC. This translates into CATSRGVVSGGDQETQYF.

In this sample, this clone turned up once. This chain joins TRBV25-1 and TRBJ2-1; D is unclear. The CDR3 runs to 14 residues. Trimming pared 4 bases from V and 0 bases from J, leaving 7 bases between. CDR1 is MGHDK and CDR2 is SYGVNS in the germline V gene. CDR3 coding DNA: TGTGCCAGCAGTGGTAGTAACTCCTACAATGAGCAGTTCTTC. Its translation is CASSGSNSYNEQFF. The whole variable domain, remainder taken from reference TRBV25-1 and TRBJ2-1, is EADIYQTPRYLVIGTGKKITLECSQTMGHDKMYWYQQDPGMELHLIHYSYGVNSTEKGDLSSESTVSRIRTEHFPLTLESARPSHTSQYLCASSGSNSYNEQFFGPGTRLTVL.

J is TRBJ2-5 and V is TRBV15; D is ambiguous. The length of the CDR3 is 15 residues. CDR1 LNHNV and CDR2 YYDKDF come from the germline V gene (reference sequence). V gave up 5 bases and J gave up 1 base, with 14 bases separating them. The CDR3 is CATSPTRGSQETQYF. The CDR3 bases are TGTGCCACCAGCCCAACGCGAGGCAGCCAAGAGACCCAGTACTTC.

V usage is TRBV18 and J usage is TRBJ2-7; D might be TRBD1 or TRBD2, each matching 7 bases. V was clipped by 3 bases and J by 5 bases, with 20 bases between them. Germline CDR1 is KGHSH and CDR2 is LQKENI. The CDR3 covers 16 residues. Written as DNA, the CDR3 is TGTGCCAGCTCACCGGACCGACAGGGAGGGGGCAACGAGCAGTACTTC. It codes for CASSPDRQGGGNEQYF.

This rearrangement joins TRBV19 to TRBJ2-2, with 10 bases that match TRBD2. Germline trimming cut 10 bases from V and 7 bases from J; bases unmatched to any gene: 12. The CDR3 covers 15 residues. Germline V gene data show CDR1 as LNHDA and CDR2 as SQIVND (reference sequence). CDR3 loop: CATRGTSATGGELFF. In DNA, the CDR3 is TGTGCCACTAGAGGGACTAGCGCGACGGGCGGGGAGCTGTTTTTT.

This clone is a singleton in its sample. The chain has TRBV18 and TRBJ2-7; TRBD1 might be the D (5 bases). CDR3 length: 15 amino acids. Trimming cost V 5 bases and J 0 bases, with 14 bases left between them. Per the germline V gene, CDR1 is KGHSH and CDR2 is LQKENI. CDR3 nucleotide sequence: TGTGCCAGCTCAGAAGGAACAGGCTACTCCTACGAGCAGTACTTC. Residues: CASSEGTGYSYEQYF.